Described below is a single T cell receptor beta chain sequence and its context. These data come from a study of T cells after yellow fever vaccination. Making TCR cDNA involved 5'RACE template switching, which added UMIs and a universal primer site. TCRdb used MiXCR to reprocess the 5' RACE reads, holding one entry per CDR3 protein. The sample contains around 550,000 distinct CDR3 sequences, approximately 21% of which appear only once. With V trimmed by 0 bases and J by 2 bases, 4 bases remained unmatched. This CDR3 is built from 15 residues. The germline CDR1 and CDR2 sequences are LGHNA and YSLEER.

This receptor was identified in a man younger than 45 who received the YFV17D yellow fever vaccine. J is TRBJ2-7 and V is TRBV4-3; 7 nucleotides line up with TRBD2. Specimen: PBMCs, collected 15 days after the yellow fever booster vaccination. The CDR3 loop is CASSQDSSGPYEQYF. The CDR3 DNA reads TGCGCCAGCAGCCAAGACTCTAGCGGACCCTACGAGCAGTACTTC.